Each of the 8 T cell receptor beta chains below was sequenced from the same sample in a study of low-dose radiotherapy and immunotherapy resistance in tumors. The time point denotes: after trial treatment. Regarding treatment: LDRT plus nivolumab, ipilimumab, low-dose cyclophosphamide and aspirin (RACIN trial). With TRAV- and TRBV-specific primers, first-strand cDNA was made, covering the alpha and beta chains. A roughly 19-cycle PCR with a constant-region primer and V-primer adapter amplified TCRs. TCRdb fed the reads into MiXCR, producing one record per CDR3 protein. In the table there are some 46,000 distinct CDR3 sequences, under 30% of which are singletons. Specimen: PBMCs, collected after low-dose radiotherapy plus immunotherapy. Source of these receptors: a male donor with prostate cancer.

This clonotype was recorded at least ten times. The chain links TRBV5-1 to TRBJ2-1, with TRBD1 identical over 8 bases. V lost 0 bases, J lost 3 bases, and 2 bases stayed unmatched. There are 15 residues in the CDR3. CDR1 and CDR2 from the germline V gene are SGHRS and YFSETQ. This CDR3 reads CASSLEGQGYNEQFF. DNA for the CDR3: TGCGCCAGCAGCTTGGAAGGACAGGGCTACAATGAGCAGTTCTTC.

This clonotype was counted at least ten times. The chain uses TRBV5-1 and TRBJ2-1; TRBD1 agrees at 9 bases. Germline trimming cut 0 bases from V and 5 bases from J; bases unmatched to any gene: 12. This CDR3 region has 18 residues. Germline assignment: CDR1 SGHRS and CDR2 YFSETQ. CDR3 DNA: TGCGCCAGCAGCTTGGAATTCGGGGGGACAGGGTTCCACAATGAGCAGTTCTTC. Translated: CASSLEFGGTGFHNEQFF.

The genes are TRBV6-5 and TRBJ2-1; D is perhaps TRBD1 or TRBD2 (6 bases each). Germline CDR1 is MNHEY and CDR2 is SVGAGI. This CDR3 is built from 15 residues. Trimming took off 6 bases at V and 0 bases at J, with 12 bases between the two ends. The CDR3 protein is CASRSGGSSYNEQFF. The CDR3 DNA is TGTGCCAGCAGATCCGGGGGCTCCTCCTACAATGAGCAGTTCTTC.

This clonotype was detected many times. The gene calls are TRBV30 and TRBJ1-5; D is possibly TRBD1 (5 bases). The CDR3 is 13 amino acids. Trimming pared 1 base from V and 3 bases from J, leaving 7 bases between. Germline CDR1 GTSNPN, CDR2 SVGIG (reference sequence). In DNA form, the CDR3 reads TGTGCCTGGAGTGCAGGGTACAATCAGCCCCAGCATTTT. Protein sequence: CAWSAGYNQPQHF.

This clonotype showed up just a few times. A far larger clone is one base from this, pointing to a likely read error. The rearrangement joins TRBV27 to TRBJ2-2; 8 positions match TRBD1. The germline CDR1 and CDR2 sequences are MNHEY and SMNVEV (reference sequence). J lost 2 bases, V lost 5 bases, and 7 bases had no gene match. This CDR3 is 16 amino acids long. The CDR3 coding sequence is TGTGCCAGCAGTGATCCCGGGACAGGAAACACCGGGGAGCTGTTTTTT. This codes for CASSDPGTGNTGELFF.

This clonotype counts as medium-sized. The chain links TRBV28 to TRBJ2-7, with 9 bases fitting TRBD1. In germline, CDR1 is MDHEN, CDR2 SYDVKM. V was pared by 7 bases and J by 2 bases, with 9 bases of the junction left unmatched. This CDR3 spans 15 amino acids. The CDR3, as DNA: TGTGCCAGCACCACCTCAAGACAGGGGGCCTACGAGCAGTACTTC. As protein: CASTTSRQGAYEQYF.

Note on this clonotype: The likely explanation is a read error, given a far larger clone one base away. This chain connects TRBV2 to TRBJ2-1, with D unresolved. The CDR3 length is 14 residues. V lost 6 bases, J lost 10 bases, and 19 bases lay in between. CDR1 is SNHLY and CDR2 is FYNNEI in the germline V gene. CDR3 DNA sequence: TGTGCCAGCAGCCCGGTCACGACCTCCTACGAGCAGTTCTTC. Its protein product is CASSPVTTSYEQFF.

The CDR3 sequence is CASSIDPGGVSKNIQYF. CDR3 DNA: TGTGCCAGTAGTATAGACCCCGGGGGGGTCTCGAAAAACATTCAGTACTTC. The gene calls are TRBV19 and TRBJ2-4, with 8 bases that match TRBD2. The CDR3 sequence is 17 residues long. Per the germline V gene, CDR1 is LNHDA and CDR2 is SQIVND (reference sequence). The V segment lost 0 bases and the J segment 4 bases; nucleotides outside the gene matches: 8.